This T cell receptor beta chain is drawn from a study of cytomegalovirus exposure and HLA in healthy donors. Study overall: Samples from HLA-typed donors yielded about 85 million unique TCRs in an early data release.

Study-level results: The likely explanation for a cluster of highly shared sequence variants was sequencing artifact.

The PCR used 60 Vbeta and 13 Jbeta primers. Using immunoSEQ multiplex PCR, the repertoire was profiled, and TCRdb retains in-frame clones only, with some absent. The sample lists fewer than 120,000 clones; 76% were seen once. With regard to this clone: Its antigen is undetermined.

The trim removed 0 bases at V and 6 bases at J, leaving 7 bases unmatched. The CDR3 loop spans 15 amino acids. Looked up from germline, CDR1 is SGHRS and CDR2 is YFSETQ. Sequenced sample: PBMCs. The rearrangement joins TRBV5-1 to TRBJ2-7; 9 nucleotides agree with TRBD1. The sequence was collected from a man in his thirties or forties in good health and CMV-seropositive. This chain's CDR3 is CASSLGTGAGVEQYF. CDR3 coding DNA: TGCGCCAGCAGCTTGGGGACAGGGGCTGGGGTCGAGCAGTACTTC.